This T cell receptor beta chain originates from a study of T-cell memory formation after mild COVID-19. About the study: TCR clusters were mostly donor specific. Study outcomes and limitations: CD4/CD8 balance characterized clones contracting day 15 to 85, and CD4+ skew characterized later expanders. Clones that contracted clustered mainly in CM and EM if CD4+ and in EMRA if CD8+.

V lost 1 base, J lost 3 bases, and 7 bases stayed unmatched. Germline V gene sequence: CDR1 MGHRA, CDR2 YSYEKL. This CDR3 comprises 16 residues. 5'RACE with constant-segment primers yielded barcoded, UMI-tagged TCR alpha and TCR beta cDNA libraries. TCRdb used MiXCR to reprocess the 5' RACE reads, holding one entry per CDR3 protein. The repertoire holds about 110,000 distinct CDR3 sequences, with over 15% as singletons. On this clonotype: Its antigen remains unknown.

The chain links TRBV4-1 to TRBJ2-3, with 7 positions matching TRBD1. The clonotype was recovered from a man aged 18 to 35 who had mild COVID-19 (a few samples of this study predate the infection). Cell type and time point are not known. Sequenced input: PBMCs or a T cell subset sorted from them (not recorded which). CDR3 nucleotides: TGCGCCAGCAGCCAAGGACAGGGACGGTGGACAGATACGCAGTATTTT. This encodes CASSQGQGRWTDTQYF.